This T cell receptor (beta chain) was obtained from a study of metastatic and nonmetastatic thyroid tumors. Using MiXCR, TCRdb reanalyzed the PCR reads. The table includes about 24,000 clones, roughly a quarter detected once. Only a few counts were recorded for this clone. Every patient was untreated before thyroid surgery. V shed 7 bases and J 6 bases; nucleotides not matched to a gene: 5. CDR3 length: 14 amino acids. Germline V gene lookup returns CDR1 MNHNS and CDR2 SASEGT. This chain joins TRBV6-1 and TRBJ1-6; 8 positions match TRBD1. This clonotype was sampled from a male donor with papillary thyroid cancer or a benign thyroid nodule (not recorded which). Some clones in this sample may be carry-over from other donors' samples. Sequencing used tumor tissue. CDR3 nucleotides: TGTGCCAGCACCCGGACAGGGTCTAATTCACCCCTCCACTTT. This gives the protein CASTRTGSNSPLHF.